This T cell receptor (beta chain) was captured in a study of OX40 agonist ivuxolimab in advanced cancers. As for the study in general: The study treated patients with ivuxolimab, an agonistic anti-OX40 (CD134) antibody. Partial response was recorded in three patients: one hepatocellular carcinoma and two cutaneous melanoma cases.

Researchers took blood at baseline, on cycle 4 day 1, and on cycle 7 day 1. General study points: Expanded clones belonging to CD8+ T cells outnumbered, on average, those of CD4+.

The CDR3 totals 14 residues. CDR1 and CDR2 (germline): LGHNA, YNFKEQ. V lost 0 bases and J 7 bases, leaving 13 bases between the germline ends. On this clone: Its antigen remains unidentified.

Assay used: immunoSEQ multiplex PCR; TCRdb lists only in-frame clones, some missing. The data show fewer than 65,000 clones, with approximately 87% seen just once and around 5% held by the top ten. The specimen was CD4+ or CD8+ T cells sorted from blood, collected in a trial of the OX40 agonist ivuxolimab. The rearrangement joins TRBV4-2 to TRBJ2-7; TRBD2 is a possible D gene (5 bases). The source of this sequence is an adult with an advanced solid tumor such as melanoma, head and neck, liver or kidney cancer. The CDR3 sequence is CASSQEPEVGEQYF. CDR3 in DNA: TGTGCCAGCAGCCAAGAGCCGGAGGTGGGGGAGCAGTACTTC.